This T cell receptor (beta chain) was identified during a study of cytomegalovirus exposure and HLA in healthy donors. General study points: Clonal expansion was found to be greater in HLA-associated TCR beta chains than in equally common others in a later analysis. It is likely that the observed cluster of highly shared sequence variants was a sequencing artifact. Most TCR sequences showed up rarely, but some public TCRs showed up in many donors.

Comment on this clone: Antigen: not known.

PCR involved 60 Vbeta and 13 Jbeta primers. As processed by the authors: In a later analysis, the count reached 74 million or so unique TCR beta chains, with around 10 million shared. Assay: immunoSEQ multiplex PCR; the TCRdb copy retains only in-frame clones and omits some. V and J calls and clone size are copied from that table; D and trimming were computed from the DNA. This table holds 190,000 or so clones, roughly 80% found once. V trimming: 2 bases; J trimming: 2 bases; junction bases outside the gene matches: 5. Germline V gives CDR1 SGHDT, CDR2 YYEEEE. The CDR3 loop spans 15 amino acids. The chain combines TRBV5-6 with TRBJ2-7; TRBD1 agrees at 9 bases. Sequencing was done on a sample of PBMCs. The sequence was collected from a boy under 18 in good health and CMV-seronegative. The CDR3 DNA sequence: TGTGCCAGCAGCTTCAGTACAGGGGGCACCTACGAGCAGTACTTC. Amino acid sequence: CASSFSTGGTYEQYF.